Each of the 29 T cell receptor beta chains below was sequenced from the same sample in a study of blood T cell repertoires in COVID-19. Measured with immunoSEQ multiplex PCR; TCRdb has only the in-frame clones, and not every one. The table shows over 45,000 clones, with over 80% occurring only once. The specimen sequenced was peripheral blood. The receptors were sampled from a man in his sixties with active COVID-19.

The J gene is TRBJ2-5, the V gene TRBV29-1; 7 bases map to TRBD2. Germline V gene data show CDR1 as SQVTM and CDR2 as ANQGSEA. Losses at the gene ends were 6 bases for V and 1 base for J; bases not matched to a gene: 2. This CDR3 comprises 12 residues. CDR3 protein: CSVRTSQETQYF. DNA for the CDR3: TGCAGCGTGCGGACTAGCCAAGAGACCCAGTACTTC.

The chain is built from TRBV28 and TRBJ2-5; possible D gene TRBD2, 7 bases. The CDR3 covers 14 residues. Germline loops: CDR1 MDHEN, CDR2 SYDVKM. The V end lost 6 bases, the J end lost 5 bases, and 16 bases lay between the germline ends. CDR3 sequence: CASRDLGRGETQYF. For the CDR3, the DNA is TGTGCCAGCAGGGATTTGGGGAGGGGGGAGACCCAGTACTTC.

This chain uses TRBV11-2 with TRBJ2-3; 11 bases are a match to TRBD2. The ends lost 3 bases at V and 5 bases at J; junction bases unmatched: 4. Germline lookup yields CDR1 SGHAT and CDR2 FQNNGV. The CDR3 is 15 amino acids. CDR3 amino acids: CASSFLAGGGDTQYF. CDR3 in DNA: TGTGCCAGCAGCTTCCTAGCGGGAGGAGGAGATACGCAGTATTTT.

The CDR3 DNA reads TGCGCCAGCAGCTTCGACAGTCAAGAGACCCAGTACTTC. Protein product: CASSFDSQETQYF. V gene TRBV5-1 combines with J gene TRBJ2-5; D is possibly TRBD1 (5 bases). The CDR3 has 13 residues. Germline CDR1 and CDR2: SGHRS and YFSETQ. V was cut by 2 bases and J by 2 bases, with 7 bases left in between.

The J gene is TRBJ2-1, the V gene TRBV2; TRBD2 matches at 15 bases. Looked up from germline, CDR1 is SNHLY and CDR2 is FYNNEI. The CDR3 totals 16 residues. The V and J ends lost 6 bases and 9 bases, in that order; junction bases with no gene match: 9. This CDR3 reads CASRNPGLAGGSEQFF. CDR3 DNA sequence: TGTGCCAGCAGAAACCCGGGACTAGCGGGGGGTTCTGAGCAGTTCTTC.

This chain uses TRBV24-1 with TRBJ2-1; D is uncertain. Per germline, CDR1 KGHDR and CDR2 SFDVKD. The ends were cut back, 2 bases at V and 8 bases at J, with 15 bases in the middle. CDR3 size: 15 residues. This CDR3 is CATSDSRLPQDEQFF. In nucleotides, the CDR3 is TGTGCCACCAGTGATTCGCGTTTACCTCAGGATGAGCAGTTCTTC.

The chain couples TRBV19 to TRBJ2-1; D is possibly TRBD1 (5 bases). From germline, CDR1 is LNHDA and CDR2 SQIVND (reference sequence). Trimming stripped 8 bases from V and 4 bases from J, with 18 bases between. The CDR3 is made up of 15 amino acids. Written as DNA, the CDR3 is TGTGCCAGTGGTGGTAGGGCAGGGCCTTACAATGAGCAGTTCTTC. Protein sequence: CASGGRAGPYNEQFF.

This clone was seen only once. V is TRBV30 and J is TRBJ1-4; 9 nucleotides agree with TRBD1. Trimming at V came to 2 bases and at J to 7 bases, leaving 5 bases not matched to a gene. The CDR3 loop spans 14 amino acids. The germline gives CDR1 GTSNPN, CDR2 SVGIG (reference sequence). In DNA form, the CDR3 reads TGTGCCTGGAGTCACGGACAGGGGCTTGAAAAACTGTTTTTT. Its translation: CAWSHGQGLEKLFF.

The V call is TRBV3-1 (or the pseudogene TRBV3-2), the J call TRBJ1-5, with 8 bases lining up with TRBD1. V dropped 3 bases and J dropped 7; count of bases not matched to a gene: 5. CDR1 and CDR2 (germline): LGHDT, YNNKEL (reference sequence). The CDR3 has 14 amino acids. The DNA of the CDR3 is TGTGCCAGCAGCCAGGACAGGGTAACCCAGCCCCAGCATTTT. Amino acids: CASSQDRVTQPQHF.

V usage is TRBV18 and J usage is TRBJ2-2; D unresolved. The CDR3 loop spans 15 amino acids. CDR1 is KGHSH, CDR2 LQKENI, per germline. The V end was cut by 0 bases, the J end by 2 bases, with 7 bases between. The CDR3 region has the DNA TGTGCCAGCTCACCACCGAGCGTTAACACCGGGGAGCTGTTTTTT. Translated, it gives CASSPPSVNTGELFF.

The chain is built from TRBV28 and TRBJ1-6; 7 bases are a match to TRBD1. Germline V lookup: CDR1 MDHEN, CDR2 SYDVKM. This CDR3 is built from 12 residues. The CDR3 reads CVTGFLRSPLHF. In DNA form, the CDR3 reads TGTGTGACAGGGTTCCTCCGGTCACCCCTCCACTTT. Looking up the rest from reference TRBV28 and TRBJ1-6 gives the full variable domain: DVKVTQSSRYLVKRTGEKVFLECVQDMDHENMFWYRQDPGLGLRLIYFSYDVKMKEKGDIPEGYSVSREKKERFSLILESASTNQTSMYLCVTGFLRSPLHFGNGTRLTVT.

The gene calls are TRBV24-1 and TRBJ2-7, with TRBD2 matching 8 bases. With 2 bases clipped from V and 3 bases from J, the junction kept 5 bases outside the gene matches. The CDR3 spans 15 residues. Germline CDR1 KGHDR, CDR2 SFDVKD. The CDR3 loop is CATSDSPAGVYEQYF. Written as DNA, the CDR3 is TGTGCCACCAGTGATTCCCCAGCGGGGGTCTACGAGCAGTACTTC.

The V call is TRBV29-1, the J call TRBJ2-7, with 8 bases identical to TRBD1. The V segment lost 2 bases and the J segment 0 bases; nucleotides outside the gene matches: 3. The CDR3 is 14 residues long. Per germline, CDR1 SQVTM and CDR2 ANQGSEA. For the CDR3, the DNA is TGCAGCGTTGAATGGACAGGGAGCTCCTACGAGCAGTACTTC. Its translation: CSVEWTGSSYEQYF.

The chain combines TRBV7-2 with TRBJ2-1; 12 bases line up with TRBD2. Per the germline V gene, CDR1 is SGHTA and CDR2 is FQGNSA. V dropped 5 bases and J dropped 7; count of bases not matched to a gene: 12. The CDR3 length is 17 residues. CDR3 in DNA: TGTGCCAGCAGCCGCGCCCCGACTAGCGGGAGACGAAATGAGCAGTTCTTC. Residues: CASSRAPTSGRRNEQFF.

V and J are TRBV6-1 and TRBJ1-6, with TRBD1 matching 8 bases. The CDR3 length is 17 residues. After removal of 0 bases from V and 2 bases from J, the junction contained 3 bases not matched to a gene. Looked up from germline, CDR1 is MNHNS and CDR2 is SASEGT. The CDR3 coding sequence is TGTGCCAGCAGTGAAGCGAGGGGACAGGCCTATAATTCACCCCTCCACTTT. It encodes CASSEARGQAYNSPLHF.

The chain links TRBV2 to TRBJ1-5; 8 bases fit TRBD1. Trimming took 6 bases from V and 9 from J; bases not matched to a gene: 13. Germline-derived CDR1 and CDR2 are SNHLY and FYNNEI. This CDR3 has 15 residues. The DNA of the CDR3 is TGTGCCAGCAGCCTTTATGGACAGGGAAGTTCGCCCCAGCATTTT. Protein sequence: CASSLYGQGSSPQHF. The variable domain in full, completed from reference TRBV2 and TRBJ1-5, reads EPEVTQTPSHQVTQMGQEVILRCVPISNHLYFYWYRQILGQKVEFLVSFYNNEISEKSEIFDDQFSVERPDGSNFTLKIRSTKLEDSAMYFCASSLYGQGSSPQHFGDGTRLSIL.

This clone was recorded once. The J gene is TRBJ2-1, the V gene TRBV7-3, with D perhaps TRBD2 (6 bases). There are 13 residues in the CDR3. The V end lost 2 bases, the J end lost 9 bases, and 11 bases lay between the germline ends. Germline V gene data show CDR1 as SGHTA and CDR2 as FQGTGA. This CDR3 reads CASSLFAGSEQFF. CDR3 DNA sequence: TGTGCCAGCAGCTTATTTGCGGGATCTGAGCAGTTCTTC.

The chain joins TRBV19 to TRBJ1-2; TRBD1 matches at 9 bases. Germline values: CDR1 LNHDA, CDR2 SQIVND (reference sequence). The V and J ends lost 4 bases and 7 bases, in that order; junction bases with no gene match: 7. CDR3 length equals 14 residues. The CDR3 DNA reads as TGTGCCAGTAGTACCGGGACAGGGATTGGTGGCTACACCTTC. Translating it yields CASSTGTGIGGYTF.

The gene calls are TRBV23-1 and TRBJ2-1; 11 nucleotides line up with TRBD1. TRBV23-1 is noted as an ORF with a role that remains uncertain. The CDR3 has 15 residues. The J segment lost 7 bases and the V segment lost 7 bases, leaving 9 bases of the junction unmatched. CDR3 sequence reads: CASTPRDRGKNEQFF. The CDR3 coding sequence is TGCGCCAGCACTCCCCGGGACAGGGGGAAAAATGAGCAGTTCTTC.

The V and J genes are TRBV6-5 and TRBJ1-5; D not resolved. Germline V CDR1 and CDR2: MNHEY, SVGAGI. With 6 bases removed from V and 4 bases from J, the gap between germline ends came to 10 bases. This CDR3 comprises 13 residues. CDR3 residues: CASSPLLNQPQHF. The CDR3 DNA is TGTGCCAGCAGCCCCCTTCTAAATCAGCCCCAGCATTTT.

This chain links TRBV5-6 with TRBJ2-7; D may be TRBD2 (6 bases). Germline V gene lookup returns CDR1 SGHDT and CDR2 YYEEEE. With 0 bases removed from V and 6 bases from J, the gap between germline ends came to 10 bases. This CDR3 comprises 13 residues. CDR3 amino acids: CASSLAEGSEQYF. The CDR3 DNA follows: TGTGCCAGCAGCTTGGCGGAGGGTTCCGAGCAGTACTTC.

The rearrangement uses TRBV6-2 or TRBV6-3 and TRBJ2-7; D not certain. Trimming pared 4 bases from V and 0 bases from J, leaving 13 bases between. Per the germline V gene, CDR1 is MNHEY and CDR2 is SVGEGT. The CDR3 is made up of 15 amino acids. The CDR3 protein is CASSWSATSSYEQYF. DNA for the CDR3: TGTGCCAGCAGTTGGTCAGCGACCAGCTCCTACGAGCAGTACTTC.

This clone was detected only a few times. The rearrangement links TRBV9 to TRBJ2-2, with TRBD2 as a possible D gene (6 bases). CDR1 SGDLS and CDR2 YYNGEE come from the germline V gene. The CDR3 is 15 amino acids. Trimming took 0 bases from V and 0 from J, leaving 6 bases between them. CDR3 sequence (DNA): TGTGCCAGCAGCGTAGCGGGGGCGAACACCGGGGAGCTGTTTTTT. It codes for CASSVAGANTGELFF.

V usage is TRBV5-5 and J usage is TRBJ2-7, with TRBD2 as a possible D gene (5 bases). V was pared by 4 bases and J by 2 bases, with 16 bases between. The CDR3 is 15 amino acids. CDR1 and CDR2 (germline): SGHKS, YYEKEE (reference sequence). The CDR3 protein is CASSPRGSGAYEQYF. The CDR3 coding sequence is TGTGCCAGCAGCCCGCGAGGGTCCGGTGCCTACGAGCAGTACTTC. The full variable domain, its missing parts supplied by reference TRBV5-5 and TRBJ2-7, is DAGVTQSPTHLIKTRGQQVTLRCSPISGHKSVSWYQQVLGQGPQFIFQYYEKEERGRGNFPDRFSARQFPNYSSELNVNALLLGDSALYLCASSPRGSGAYEQYFGPGTRLTVT.

This rearrangement joins TRBV6-2 or TRBV6-3 to TRBJ1-5, with D maybe TRBD1 (5 bases). The CDR3 is made up of 13 amino acids. In germline, CDR1 is MNHEY, CDR2 SVGEGT. Trimming pared 1 base from V and 6 bases from J, leaving 7 bases between. CDR3 sequence: CASSYWGVQPQHF. The CDR3 nucleotides read TGTGCCAGCAGTTACTGGGGGGTTCAGCCCCAGCATTTT.

This clone rates as medium-sized. This chain links TRBV7-9 with TRBJ2-7, with D possibly being TRBD1 (6 bases). V lost 2 bases to trimming and J lost 4 bases, with 9 bases between them. The CDR3 sequence is 13 residues long. The germline V gene encodes CDR1 SEHNR and CDR2 FQNEAQ (reference sequence). CDR3 sequence: CASSLSTGYEQYF. CDR3 DNA sequence: TGTGCCAGCAGCTTATCAACAGGGTACGAGCAGTACTTC.

The genes are TRBV6-2 or TRBV6-3 and TRBJ2-1; 16 bases fit TRBD2. Germline-derived CDR1 and CDR2 are MNHEY and SVGEGT. CDR3 length equals 16 residues. V lost 4 bases, J lost 7 bases, and 4 bases stayed unmatched. CDR3 DNA: TGTGCCAGCAGTTCCCCGGGACTAGCGGGAGGGAATGAGCAGTTCTTC. Translating gives CASSSPGLAGGNEQFF.

This clone has only one observation. The chain uses TRBV10-2 and TRBJ1-3, with 8 bases lining up with TRBD1. The CDR3 length is 15 residues. The V gene's germline CDR1 is WSHSY and CDR2 SAAADI. V gave up 6 bases and J gave up 0 bases; unmatched junction bases: 4. Here the CDR3 reads CASRETGGSGNTIYF. The CDR3 bases are TGCGCCAGCAGGGAAACAGGGGGCTCTGGAAACACCATATATTTT.

The chain employs TRBV7-2 and TRBJ2-3, with D possibly TRBD2 on 6 matching bases. Trimming left V 4 bases short and J 7 bases short, with 15 bases between. The CDR3 contains 14 residues. Germline CDR1 SGHTA, CDR2 FQGNSA. As DNA, the CDR3 is TGTGCCAGCAGCTCGTTATGGGACTTCTATACGCAGTATTTT. As protein: CASSSLWDFYTQYF. Together with reference TRBV7-2 and TRBJ2-3, the CDR3 gives the full variable domain: GAGVSQSPSNKVTEKGKDVELRCDPISGHTALYWYRQSLGQGLEFLIYFQGNSAPDKSGLPSDRFSAERTGGSVSTLTIQRTQQEDSAVYLCASSSLWDFYTQYFGPGTRLTVL.